This entry describes one T cell receptor (beta chain). These data are taken from a study of CD8 T cells in Susac syndrome. It was with random hexamers that roughly 0.45 to 1 ug RNA was reverse transcribed. In TCRdb, the immunoSEQ multiplex PCR reads were re-called with MiXCR into one record per CDR3 protein. This table holds tens of thousands of distinct CDR3 sequences, around 94% found once. Trimming removed 6 bases from V and 5 bases from J, with 4 bases in between. The germline V gene encodes CDR1 SNHLY and CDR2 FYNNEI. The CDR3 contains 10 residues. Sequenced material: CD4+ T cells from PBMCs. The V call is TRBV2, the J call TRBJ1-2, with unresolved D. The receptor was derived from a human donor with Susac syndrome. Here the CDR3 reads CASRAYGYTF. CDR3 nucleotides: TGTGCCAGCAGAGCTTATGGCTACACCTTC. The full variable domain, completed using reference TRBV2 and TRBJ1-2, is EPEVTQTPSHQVTQMGQEVILRCVPISNHLYFYWYRQILGQKVEFLVSFYNNEISEKSEIFDDQFSVERPDGSNFTLKIRSTKLEDSAMYFCASRAYGYTFGSGTRLTVV.